The 9 T cell receptor beta chains in this list originate from one sample, sequenced in a study of human T cells and chemical hapten exposure. TCRdb processed the RACE reads anew with MiXCR; each CDR3 protein has one entry. Of some 78,000 distinct CDR3 sequences in the sample, roughly 8.7% were seen once. Time point given: healthy volunteer bleed at 6 weeks. Unfractionated whole blood yielded the extracted total RNA. Sequencing was performed on whole blood. The receptor set was obtained from a male donor in good health. Some clones in this sample may be carry-over from other donors' samples.

In this sample, this clonotype turned up a few times. The chain links TRBV3-1 to TRBJ2-1, with TRBD2 matching over 10 bases. Looked up from germline, CDR1 is LGHDT and CDR2 is YNNKEL (reference sequence). This CDR3 has 15 amino acids. Germline trimming cut 0 bases from V and 9 bases from J; bases unmatched to any gene: 5. Here the CDR3 reads CASSQDWGLALEQFF. The CDR3 coding sequence is TGTGCCAGCAGCCAAGATTGGGGACTAGCGCTTGAGCAGTTCTTC.

V gene TRBV14 combines with J gene TRBJ2-2, with TRBD1 identical over 7 bases. This CDR3 comprises 16 residues. The trim removed 4 bases at V and 2 bases at J, leaving 7 bases unmatched. The germline gives CDR1 SGHDN, CDR2 FVKESK. CDR3 protein: CASSRRRDRNTGELFF. CDR3 DNA sequence: TGTGCCAGCAGCCGCCGCCGGGACAGAAACACCGGGGAGCTGTTTTTT. The full variable domain, in which reference TRBV14 and TRBJ2-2 provide the parts outside the CDR3, is EAGVTQFPSHSVIEKGQTVTLRCDPISGHDNLYWYRRVMGKEIKFLLHFVKESKQDESGMPNNRFLAERTGGTYSTLKVQPAELEDSGVYFCASSRRRDRNTGELFFGEGSRLTVL.

The rearrangement joins TRBV9 to TRBJ1-1, with D uncertain. There are 13 residues in the CDR3. CDR1 is SGDLS and CDR2 is YYNGEE in the germline V gene. The V end lost 3 bases, the J end lost 1 base, and 7 bases lay between the germline ends. CDR3 sequence reads: CASSDGRNTEAFF. For the CDR3, the DNA is TGTGCCAGCAGCGACGGGAGGAACACTGAAGCTTTCTTT.

This clonotype was found a few times. V is TRBV5-5 and J is TRBJ2-5; no firm D call. Germline CDR1 is SGHKS and CDR2 is YYEKEE (reference sequence). V was trimmed by 4 bases and J by 3 bases, leaving 16 bases between them. This CDR3 contains 15 residues. The CDR3 coding sequence is TGTGCCAGCAGCCTCCCTCTCGTAGGAGAAGAGACCCAGTACTTC. Encoded protein: CASSLPLVGEETQYF.

This chain connects TRBV15 to TRBJ2-1; 7 nucleotides align to TRBD2. The germline CDR1 and CDR2 sequences are LNHNV and YYDKDF (reference sequence). Losses at the gene ends were 6 bases for V and 0 bases for J; bases not matched to a gene: 17. The CDR3 length is 19 residues. The CDR3 sequence is CATSPRASGYFSSYNEQFF. In DNA form, the CDR3 reads TGTGCCACCAGTCCCAGGGCTAGCGGTTACTTTAGCTCCTACAATGAGCAGTTCTTC.

This clonotype occurred a few times. The chain couples TRBV30 to TRBJ2-5, with D uncertain. The CDR3 is 14 residues long. CDR1 GTSNPN and CDR2 SVGIG come from the germline V gene (reference sequence). V gave up 5 bases and J gave up 2 bases, with 15 bases separating them. CDR3: CAWGDWSTQETQYF. The CDR3 DNA is TGTGCCTGGGGAGACTGGAGCACACAAGAGACCCAGTACTTC.

This clonotype was seen a few times. The chain joins TRBV7-9 to TRBJ2-4; tentatively, D is TRBD1 or TRBD2 (5 bases each). CDR3 length: 15 amino acids. Trimming cost V 5 bases and J 7 bases, with 18 bases left between them. Germline-derived CDR1 and CDR2 are SEHNR and FQNEAQ (reference sequence). The CDR3 DNA sequence: TGTGCCAGCAGCCACCCCCGGGGCGATTGGAACATTCAGTACTTC. Translating it yields CASSHPRGDWNIQYF.

This clonotype was found once. J is TRBJ2-6 and V is TRBV7-6, with 8 bases lining up with TRBD2. V shed 1 base and J 2 bases; nucleotides not matched to a gene: 10. This CDR3 has 19 amino acids. Germline V CDR1 and CDR2: SGHVS, FNYEAQ. The DNA of the CDR3 is TGTGCCAGCAGCTTAGTAGCACTAGCGGCCGAGACTGGGGCCAACGTCCTGACTTTC. Its protein is CASSLVALAAETGANVLTF. Together with reference TRBV7-6 and TRBJ2-6, the CDR3 gives the full variable domain: GAGVSQSPRYKVTKRGQDVALRCDPISGHVSLYWYRQALGQGPEFLTYFNYEAQQDKSGLPNDRFSAERPEGSISTLTIQRTEQRDSAMYRCASSLVALAAETGANVLTFGAGSRLTVL.

The chain couples TRBV10-3 to TRBJ1-2; the D is unclear. Germline V gene lookup returns CDR1 ENHRY and CDR2 SYGVKD. V shed 3 bases and J shed 9 bases, with 11 bases lying between them. The CDR3 loop spans 12 amino acids. The CDR3 nucleotides are TGTGCCATCAGTGACGGCGATCGGAGCTACACCTTC. Amino acid sequence: CAISDGDRSYTF.